This T cell receptor (beta chain) emerged from a study of cytomegalovirus exposure and HLA in healthy donors. PCR employed 60 Vbeta and 13 Jbeta primers. The repertoire was sequenced with immunoSEQ multiplex PCR; TCRdb's copy has only in-frame clones and lacks some. The sample gives roughly 80,000 clones, under 85% of which show up once; 16% is in the top ten. J gave up 2 bases and V 1 base, and 4 bases lay outside the gene matches. Per the germline V gene, CDR1 is SGHAT and CDR2 is FQNNGV. The CDR3 extends over 16 amino acids. The TCR originated in a woman in her thirties or forties in good health and CMV-seropositive. The V call is TRBV11-2, the J call TRBJ1-1; 10 bases line up with TRBD1. Sequenced material: PBMCs. The CDR3 loop is CASSLVRDRGNTEAFF. CDR3 bases: TGTGCCAGCAGCTTAGTTCGGGACAGGGGAAACACTGAAGCTTTCTTT.